This T cell receptor (beta chain) came from a study of T-cell reconstitution after alpha-beta-depleted transplantation in children. In this sample, this clonotype turned up many times. The CDR3 sequence is 17 residues long. V shed 3 bases, J shed 6 bases, and the junction held 10 bases outside the gene matches. For TCRbeta, the library was prepared with unique molecular identifiers. TCRdb re-derived calls from the PCR reads in MiXCR, one entry per CDR3 protein. The table includes about 240,000 distinct CDR3 sequences, around 12% detected once. This TCR came from a human donor who donated a stem cell graft to a child with acute lymphoblastic leukemia. The sequenced sample was PBMCs from the stem cell graft donor, obtained from the stem cell graft. The chain combines TRBV12-3 or TRBV12-4 with TRBJ2-1, with 11 bases fitting TRBD2. This CDR3 is CASSFVLAGGGGNEQFF. CDR3 in DNA: TGTGCCAGCAGTTTCGTCCTAGCGGGGGGAGGGGGCAATGAGCAGTTCTTC.